Presented here are 24 T cell receptor beta chains from one specimen sequenced in a study of blood T cell repertoires in COVID-19. The protocol was immunoSEQ multiplex PCR, while the TCRdb copy is restricted to in-frame clones and leaves out a portion. The sample has hundreds of thousands of clones; around nine tenths are singletons. Sequencing input: peripheral blood. Receptors originate from a woman between 18 and 29 years old who had recovered from COVID-19.

The rearrangement uses TRBV4-3 and TRBJ1-2, with a weak D call TRBD1 (5 bases). The CDR3 totals 14 residues. The V end lost 4 bases, the J end lost 6 bases, and 15 bases lay between the germline ends. The germline V gene has CDR1 LGHNA and CDR2 YSLEER. The CDR3 region has the DNA TGCGCCAGCAGCCTCAAGGGGACGGGGGATGGCTACACCTTC. Translated, it gives CASSLKGTGDGYTF.

This clone is a singleton in its sample. The chain links TRBV7-2 to TRBJ1-1; the match to TRBD1 covers 8 bases. The germline V gene encodes CDR1 SGHTA and CDR2 FQGNSA. With V trimmed by 5 bases and J by 2 bases, 10 bases remained unmatched. The length of the CDR3 is 16 residues. The CDR3 reads CASSPGSGGLNTEAFF. CDR3 nucleotide sequence: TGTGCCAGCAGCCCCGGTTCAGGGGGCCTTAACACTGAAGCTTTCTTT.

This clone occurred once. The CDR3 loop reads CASSHGRGNTEAFF. The CDR3 DNA reads as TGTGCCAGCAGCCACGGACGGGGGAACACTGAAGCTTTCTTT. This chain joins TRBV6-5 and TRBJ1-1; D gene ambiguous. CDR3 length equals 14 residues. V was trimmed by 6 bases and J by 1 base, leaving 12 bases between them. CDR1 is MNHEY and CDR2 is SVGAGI in the germline V gene.

The CDR3 region has the DNA TGTGCCAGCAGCAAGGACAGGGTGAACACCATATATTTT. Protein sequence: CASSKDRVNTIYF. The V and J genes are TRBV11-3 and TRBJ1-3; 8 nucleotides line up with TRBD1. Germline trimming cut 5 bases from V and 7 bases from J; bases unmatched to any gene: 4. Germline CDR1 is SGHNT and CDR2 is YENEEA. This CDR3 is 13 amino acids long.

The rearrangement joins TRBV5-3 to TRBJ1-5; tentative D call: TRBD1 (5 bases). TRBV5-3 is an open reading frame whose function is uncertain. Trimming removed 2 bases from V and 4 bases from J, with 13 bases in between. CDR3 size: 15 residues. CDR3 sequence: CARSFPDRSNQPQHF. The CDR3 DNA reads TGTGCCAGAAGCTTCCCTGACAGATCAAATCAGCCCCAGCATTTT.

The genes are TRBV19 and TRBJ1-2, with 9 bases lining up with TRBD1. The CDR3 runs 16 residues. With V trimmed by 6 bases and J by 4 bases, 12 bases remained unmatched. Looked up from germline, CDR1 is LNHDA and CDR2 is SQIVND (reference sequence). The CDR3 region is CASSLVQGAPGYGYTF. The CDR3 region has the DNA TGTGCCAGTAGCCTAGTACAGGGGGCGCCCGGCTATGGCTACACCTTC. The whole variable domain, filled in from reference TRBV19 and TRBJ1-2, reads DGGITQSPKYLFRKEGQNVTLSCEQNLNHDAMYWYRQDPGQGLRLIYYSQIVNDFQKGDIAEGYSVSREKKESFPLTVTSAQKNPTAFYLCASSLVQGAPGYGYTFGSGTRLTVV.

The genes are TRBV9 and TRBJ2-4, with TRBD1 matching over 10 bases. The CDR3 loop spans 14 amino acids. V gave up 3 bases and J gave up 4 bases; unmatched junction bases: 1. Germline CDR1 is SGDLS and CDR2 is YYNGEE. CDR3 residues: CASSGGQGKNIQYF. Here the CDR3 DNA reads TGTGCCAGCAGCGGGGGACAGGGGAAAAACATTCAGTACTTC.

The CDR3 nucleotides are TGTGCCAGCAGTTTCGCAGACTTGATTAACACTGAAGCTTTCTTT. Protein sequence: CASSFADLINTEAFF. The chain recombines TRBV27 with TRBJ1-1; D remains unclear. Germline V CDR1 and CDR2: MNHEY, SMNVEV (reference sequence). This CDR3 has 15 residues. The V end lost 3 bases, the J end lost 2 bases, and 13 bases lay between the germline ends.

The V gene is TRBV7-2, the J gene TRBJ2-3; 7 bases line up with TRBD1. CDR1 is SGHTA, CDR2 FQGNSA, per germline. CDR3 size: 16 residues. J was trimmed by 0 bases and V by 4 bases; bases with no gene match: 7. The CDR3, as DNA: TGTGCCAGCAGCTCCGGGGACAGTATTAGCACAGATACGCAGTATTTT. As protein: CASSSGDSISTDTQYF.

This chain connects TRBV5-4 to TRBJ1-6; TRBD1 might be the D (6 bases). CDR1 SGHNT and CDR2 YYREEE come from the germline V gene (reference sequence). V was clipped by 2 bases and J by 5 bases, with 14 bases between them. The CDR3 runs to 16 residues. CDR3 in DNA: TGTGCCAGCAGCTTTATCCCAGGGGCGAATAATTCACCCCTCCACTTT. Encoded protein: CASSFIPGANNSPLHF.

About this clone itself: At one end, the junction sequence differs from germline, possibly due to a read error. The chain recombines TRBV5-6 with TRBJ2-1, with 10 positions matching TRBD2. Germline lookup yields CDR1 SGHDT and CDR2 YYEEEE. CDR3 length: 16 residues. CDR3 sequence (DNA): TGTGCCAGCGGCTTCCTAGCGGGAGTCCCCTACAATGAGCAGTTCTTC. Its protein is CASGFLAGVPYNEQFF.

This CDR3 reads CSVVRGDITEAFF. CDR3 DNA: TGCAGCGTTGTTAGGGGTGACATCACTGAAGCTTTCTTT. The V gene is TRBV29-1, the J gene TRBJ1-1, with D maybe TRBD1 (5 bases). The germline gives CDR1 SQVTM, CDR2 ANQGSEA. V lost 4 bases to trimming and J lost 4 bases, with 13 bases between them. This CDR3 contains 13 residues.

The V and J genes are TRBV20-1 and TRBJ2-1; D unclear. The CDR3 is made up of 10 amino acids. Trimming took off 8 bases at V and 4 bases at J, with 6 bases between the two ends. Germline loops: CDR1 DFQATT, CDR2 SNEGSKA (reference sequence). The CDR3 coding sequence is TGCAGTATCTTATACAATGAGCAGTTCTTC. This codes for CSILYNEQFF.

V and J are TRBV29-1 and TRBJ2-3; D perhaps matches TRBD2 (7 bases). In germline, CDR1 is SQVTM, CDR2 ANQGSEA. The V gene lost 5 bases and the J gene lost 1 base, with 13 bases spanning the gap. The CDR3 spans 14 residues. The DNA of the CDR3 is TGCAGCGTTCTGGGGGGGCGAGGCACAGATACGCAGTATTTT. It yields the protein CSVLGGRGTDTQYF.

The V and J genes are TRBV3-1 (or the pseudogene TRBV3-2) and TRBJ2-7, with D possibly matching TRBD2 (6 bases). CDR1 and CDR2 (germline): LGHDT, YNNKEL (reference sequence). Trimming took 0 bases from V and 2 from J, leaving 20 bases between them. The CDR3 has 18 amino acids. CDR3 DNA sequence: TGTGCCAGCAGCCAAGATCCCAGCGGGTACGACCGCACCTACGAGCAGTACGTC. This codes for CASSQDPSGYDRTYEQYV.

This clone was seen only once. V usage is TRBV1 and J usage is TRBJ1-3; TRBD1, the table's D call, lacks a check against the DNA. TRBV1 is a pseudogene. The length of the CDR3 is 18 residues. CDR3 protein: CTSSRPTGQGSSGNTIYF. DNA for the CDR3: TGCACCAGCAGCCGGCCGACCGGACAGGGTAGCTCTGGAAACACCATATATTTT.

The genes are TRBV2 and TRBJ2-7; 7 bases map to TRBD1. The CDR3 is 16 residues long. Per germline, CDR1 SNHLY and CDR2 FYNNEI. The J segment lost 1 base and the V segment lost 4 bases, leaving 10 bases of the junction unmatched. The CDR3 loop reads CASSGGRGPYSYEQYV. CDR3 nucleotide sequence: TGTGCCAGCAGTGGGGGTAGGGGGCCCTATTCCTACGAGCAGTACGTC.

This sequence joins TRBV6-5 and TRBJ2-1; 12 nucleotides align to TRBD2. V was clipped by 5 bases and J by 6 bases; unmatched bases: 5. This CDR3 spans 15 amino acids. CDR1 MNHEY and CDR2 SVGAGI come from the germline V gene. The CDR3 here is CASSRLAGVINEQFF. CDR3 DNA sequence: TGTGCCAGCAGTCGACTAGCGGGAGTCATCAATGAGCAGTTCTTC.

This chain links TRBV12-5 with TRBJ2-5, with D perhaps TRBD1 (5 bases). This CDR3 spans 16 amino acids. Germline CDR1 reads LGHNT; CDR2 reads FRNRAP. Trimming took off 3 bases at V and 5 bases at J, with 19 bases between the two ends. The CDR3 spells CASGLFIDSVGETQYF. CDR3 DNA: TGTGCTAGTGGTTTATTCATCGACAGTGTTGGGGAGACCCAGTACTTC. Based on the CDR3 plus reference TRBV12-5 and TRBJ2-5, the full variable domain is DARVTQTPRHKVTEMGQEVTMRCQPILGHNTVFWYRQTMMQGLELLAYFRNRAPLDDSGMPKDRFSAEMPDATLATLKIQPSEPRDSAVYFCASGLFIDSVGETQYFGPGTRLLVL.

The V and J genes are TRBV10-2 and TRBJ1-6; 9 bases align to TRBD1. The CDR3 contains 17 residues. V lost 6 bases and J lost 10; bases outside the gene matches: 16. Germline loops: CDR1 WSHSY, CDR2 SAAADI. The CDR3 bases are TGCGCCAGCAGCGAGGTCATAGGGACAGGGATGAGGTCACCCCTCCACTTT. As protein: CASSEVIGTGMRSPLHF.

The CDR3 reads CASSLGLAGGPGNEQFF. The CDR3, as DNA: TGCGCCAGCAGCTTGGGACTAGCGGGAGGGCCGGGGAATGAGCAGTTCTTC. The rearrangement joins TRBV5-1 to TRBJ2-1; TRBD2 aligns across 14 bases. Germline CDR1 reads SGHRS; CDR2 reads YFSETQ. The CDR3 is 17 amino acids. The ends lost 0 bases at V and 7 bases at J; junction bases unmatched: 6.

Notes on this clone: One end of the junction is discordant with germline, which a read error may explain. V usage is TRBV27 and J usage is TRBJ2-1, with 9 bases lining up with TRBD2. Germline values: CDR1 MNHEY, CDR2 SMNVEV (reference sequence). This CDR3 contains 15 residues. The CDR3 here is CTSSLSGSVGPEQFF. The CDR3, as DNA: TGTACCAGCAGTCTTAGCGGGAGTGTTGGCCCTGAGCAGTTCTTC.

The rearrangement links TRBV27 to TRBJ1-2; D is uncertain. This CDR3 has 13 amino acids. Germline assignment: CDR1 MNHEY and CDR2 SMNVEV (reference sequence). Trimming pared 5 bases from V and 2 bases from J, leaving 9 bases between. CDR3 DNA: TGTGCCAGCAGTCCTACAGAAAACTATGGCTACACCTTC. Protein product: CASSPTENYGYTF.

CDR3: CASSLEPPSTDTQYF. CDR3 DNA: TGTGCCAGCAGCTTGGAGCCCCCAAGCACAGATACGCAGTATTTT. The V call is TRBV5-4, the J call TRBJ2-3; D remains unclear. Trimming removed 0 bases from V and 0 bases from J, with 8 bases in between. Germline-derived CDR1 and CDR2 are SGHNT and YYREEE (reference sequence). The CDR3 spans 15 residues.